Listed below are T cell receptor beta chains from one sample, sequenced in a study of shared clonotypes between healthy human individuals. Generated by immunoSEQ multiplex PCR, the TCRdb table keeps only in-frame clones and is missing some. The table includes some 1,600,000 clones, nearly 99% detected once. Sequenced input: naive CD4+ T cells sorted from blood. All receptors come from a man aged 30-40 years in good health. Each CDR3 is given with its conserved first and last residue. Each record gives: V gene, J gene, D gene, clone size, CDR3 DNA, CDR3 protein. D genes are given only for firm matches. Size values are once, few and many counts, or a class for expanded clones, and some rows have none.

v_call: TRBV5-1; j_call: TRBJ2-7; d_call: TRBD1; clone_size: .; cdr3_nt: TGCGCCAGCAGCCCGGGGACAGGGGCCTACGAGCAGTACTTC; cdr3_aa: CASSPGTGAYEQYF
v_call: TRBV18; j_call: TRBJ2-1; d_call: .; clone_size: .; cdr3_nt: TGTGCCAGCTCACCAGGGACGGGAGAGCCCTCCTACAATGAGCAGTTCTTC; cdr3_aa: CASSPGTGEPSYNEQFF
v_call: TRBV4-1; j_call: TRBJ1-4; d_call: .; clone_size: .; cdr3_nt: TGCGCCAGCAGCACACCGAGTGGGGAAAAACTGTTTTTT; cdr3_aa: CASSTPSGEKLFF
v_call: TRBV21-1; j_call: TRBJ2-1; d_call: .; clone_size: once; cdr3_nt: TGTGCCAGCAGCAAAGGTAGCGTCCATAACAATGAGCAGTTCTTC; cdr3_aa: CASSKGSVHNNEQFF
v_call: TRBV28; j_call: TRBJ2-7; d_call: .; clone_size: .; cdr3_nt: TGTGCCAGCAGTCAAAGGACTTTTAGCTCCTACGAGCAGTACTTC; cdr3_aa: CASSQRTFSSYEQYF
v_call: TRBV15; j_call: TRBJ2-7; d_call: .; clone_size: .; cdr3_nt: TGTGCCACCACGGGCGGGGGCGGCCGAGGGCAGAAATCATACTACGAGCAGTACTTC; cdr3_aa: CATTGGGGRGQKSYYEQYF
v_call: TRBV19; j_call: TRBJ2-7; d_call: TRBD1; clone_size: .; cdr3_nt: TGTGCCAGTAGTATTGCGACAGGGTTCGCTGGGGAGCAGTACTTC; cdr3_aa: CASSIATGFAGEQYF
v_call: TRBV28; j_call: TRBJ2-1; d_call: TRBD1; clone_size: .; cdr3_nt: TGTGCCAGCAGGCCCTCCACAGGGGTGGATGAGCAGTTCTTC; cdr3_aa: CASRPSTGVDEQFF
v_call: TRBV6-1; j_call: TRBJ2-7; d_call: TRBD2; clone_size: .; cdr3_nt: TGTGCCAGCGCACTGACTAGCGGGAGTCTCGAGCAGTACTTC; cdr3_aa: CASALTSGSLEQYF
v_call: TRBV5-1; j_call: TRBJ2-5; d_call: .; clone_size: once; cdr3_nt: TGCGCCAGCAATAAGGGGGAGTTAAAAGAGACCCAGTACTTC; cdr3_aa: CASNKGELKETQYF
v_call: TRBV11-2; j_call: TRBJ2-1; d_call: TRBD2; clone_size: .; cdr3_nt: TGTGCCAGCAGCTTAGTGGGACTAGCGGTTTACAATGAGCAGTTCTTC; cdr3_aa: CASSLVGLAVYNEQFF
v_call: TRBV27; j_call: TRBJ1-4; d_call: .; clone_size: .; cdr3_nt: TGTGCCAGCAGTGCCCATGTGAGCCGGGGGAATGAAAAACTGTTTTTT; cdr3_aa: CASSAHVSRGNEKLFF
v_call: TRBV18; j_call: TRBJ2-2; d_call: .; clone_size: .; cdr3_nt: TGTGCCAGCTCGCAAAAGACCAGCACCGGGGAGCTGTTTTTT; cdr3_aa: CASSQKTSTGELFF
v_call: TRBV14; j_call: TRBJ2-5; d_call: .; clone_size: once; cdr3_nt: TGTGCCAGCAGCCAATTTGGGAATAGGGAGACCCAGTACTTC; cdr3_aa: CASSQFGNRETQYF
v_call: TRBV7-3; j_call: TRBJ2-5; d_call: TRBD2; clone_size: .; cdr3_nt: TGTGCCAGCAGCTTATTCGGGAGGGAAGAGACCCAGTACTTC; cdr3_aa: CASSLFGREETQYF
v_call: TRBV28; j_call: TRBJ2-7; d_call: .; clone_size: once; cdr3_nt: TGTGCCAGCAGTTTACAGGGAGTCTACGAGCAGTACTTC; cdr3_aa: CASSLQGVYEQYF
v_call: TRBV5-1; j_call: TRBJ2-2; d_call: .; clone_size: .; cdr3_nt: TGCGCCAGCAGCTTGGTTGGAACCGGGGAGCTGTTTTTT; cdr3_aa: CASSLVGTGELFF
v_call: TRBV19; j_call: TRBJ1-5; d_call: .; clone_size: .; cdr3_nt: TGTGGCGTAGGGGCCCTTAGCAATCAGCCCCAGCATTTT; cdr3_aa: CGVGALSNQPQHF
v_call: TRBV5-4; j_call: TRBJ2-1; d_call: TRBD1; clone_size: .; cdr3_nt: TGTGCCAGCAGCTTGGGACAGGGCAATGAGCAGTTCTTC; cdr3_aa: CASSLGQGNEQFF
v_call: TRBV6-1; j_call: TRBJ2-7; d_call: .; clone_size: .; cdr3_nt: TGTGCCAGCAGTGAAGCGCTTCTGTACGAGCAGTACTTC; cdr3_aa: CASSEALLYEQYF
v_call: TRBV28; j_call: TRBJ1-1; d_call: .; clone_size: once; cdr3_nt: TGTGCCAGCAGTTTGTGGAAGGGTGACACTGAAGCTTTCTTT; cdr3_aa: CASSLWKGDTEAFF
v_call: TRBV19; j_call: TRBJ2-4; d_call: TRBD2; clone_size: .; cdr3_nt: TGTGCCAGTAGTATAGGGGGACTAGCGGGTACACTAGCCAAAAACATTCAGTACTTC; cdr3_aa: CASSIGGLAGTLAKNIQYF
v_call: TRBV2; j_call: TRBJ1-1; d_call: .; clone_size: .; cdr3_nt: TGTGCCAGCACTGCTGGCAGGGGTATCACTGAAGCTTTCTTT; cdr3_aa: CASTAGRGITEAFF
v_call: TRBV10-3; j_call: TRBJ2-2; d_call: .; clone_size: .; cdr3_nt: TGTGCCATCAGTAAGGCTAGTTCCACCGGGGAGCTGTTTTTT; cdr3_aa: CAISKASSTGELFF
v_call: TRBV14; j_call: TRBJ2-7; d_call: TRBD1; clone_size: .; cdr3_nt: TGTGCCAGCAGCCAAGTGACAGGGGGCGCGGAAGAGCAGTACTTC; cdr3_aa: CASSQVTGGAEEQYF
v_call: TRBV5-4; j_call: TRBJ1-2; d_call: .; clone_size: .; cdr3_nt: TGTGCCAGCAGCTTTTCCGGGAGAAACTATGGCTACACCTTC; cdr3_aa: CASSFSGRNYGYTF
v_call: TRBV10-2; j_call: TRBJ2-7; d_call: TRBD2; clone_size: .; cdr3_nt: TGCGCCAGCAGGAGCGGGAGCGGAAATTACGAGCAGTACTTC; cdr3_aa: CASRSGSGNYEQYF
v_call: TRBV28; j_call: TRBJ2-7; d_call: TRBD1; clone_size: .; cdr3_nt: TGTGCCAGCAGTATCTCCTGGACAGGGTCCTACGAGCAGTACTTC; cdr3_aa: CASSISWTGSYEQYF
v_call: TRBV9; j_call: TRBJ2-2; d_call: TRBD2; clone_size: once; cdr3_nt: TGTGCCAGCAGCGTAGCTCTCGCTAGCGGGAGTGGCACCGGGGAGCTGTTTTTT; cdr3_aa: CASSVALASGSGTGELFF
v_call: TRBV27; j_call: TRBJ1-1; d_call: TRBD1; clone_size: .; cdr3_nt: TGTGCCAGCAGGACAGGGGGCCTGAACACTGAAGCTTTCTTT; cdr3_aa: CASRTGGLNTEAFF
v_call: TRBV10-1; j_call: TRBJ1-1; d_call: .; clone_size: .; cdr3_nt: TGCGCCAGCAGCGGCGGCCGGGCATCGAACACTGAAGCTTTCTTT; cdr3_aa: CASSGGRASNTEAFF
v_call: TRBV7-3; j_call: TRBJ2-5; d_call: TRBD2; clone_size: .; cdr3_nt: TGTGCCAGCAGCTTTTTTCCCGGGACTAGCGGGAGAGGAGAGACCCAGTACTTC; cdr3_aa: CASSFFPGTSGRGETQYF